This T cell receptor (beta chain) stems from a study of shared clonotypes between healthy human individuals. Researchers reported that CD8 memory united CD45RO+ cells with CCR7-negative CD45RA+ TemRA cells. CDR3 length: 16 residues. In germline, CDR1 is MNHEY, CDR2 SMNVEV (reference sequence). The V gene lost 5 bases and the J gene lost 12 bases, with 26 bases spanning the gap. Study outcomes and limitations: The sharing of 4.5% to 5.5% of naive CD4 clonotypes was seen across a handful of donors. On the whole, naive subsets had larger estimated richness than memory subsets had. Deeper or shallower sequencing was expected to change how clonotypes are shared among donors.

A remark on this clone: The antigen is not known.

TCRdb's copy holds only in-frame clones and misses some; the assay was immunoSEQ multiplex PCR. Among 100,000 to 120,000 clones, approximately 70% were seen once, and the ten largest hold around 23%. The TCR was taken from a woman aged 30 to 39 in good health. The sequenced material came from memory CD8+ T cells sorted from blood. This sample's subset: CD45RO+ cells pooled with CCR7-negative TemRA cells. The chain combines TRBV27 with TRBJ2-1; D not certain. The CDR3 spells CASSPGQRPPTMRQFF. CDR3 nucleotide sequence: TGTGCCAGCAGTCCTGGGCAACGGCCTCCTACAATGAGGCAGTTCTTC.